This entry concerns a single T cell receptor beta chain. What it binds is unknown. The sample originates from a study of cytomegalovirus exposure and HLA in healthy donors. About the study: As an earlier analysis found, around 200 million T cells yielded about 120 million unique TCR beta sequences. Study-level findings and limits: An analysis was carried out later, and it reportedly showed fewer N-insertions in an Asian-associated ancestry cluster than the approximately 610-donor mean. The authors listed around 150 TCR beta chains as cytomegalovirus-associated.

It was with 60 Vbeta and 13 Jbeta primers that the PCR ran. TCRdb's table, derived via immunoSEQ multiplex PCR, lists solely in-frame clones and lacks some. The table shows some 120,000 clones, with around three quarters occurring only once. The CDR3 sequence is 13 residues long. Germline CDR1 and CDR2: SNHLY and FYNNEI. The V segment lost 3 bases and the J segment 5 bases; nucleotides outside the gene matches: 3. The sequenced material came from PBMCs. The V and J genes are TRBV2 and TRBJ2-7, with 8 positions matching TRBD1. The sequence derives from a female donor in good health and CMV-seronegative. CDR3 sequence (DNA): TGTGCCAGCAGTGAGGACAGGGCGGACGAGCAGTACTTC. Protein: CASSEDRADEQYF.